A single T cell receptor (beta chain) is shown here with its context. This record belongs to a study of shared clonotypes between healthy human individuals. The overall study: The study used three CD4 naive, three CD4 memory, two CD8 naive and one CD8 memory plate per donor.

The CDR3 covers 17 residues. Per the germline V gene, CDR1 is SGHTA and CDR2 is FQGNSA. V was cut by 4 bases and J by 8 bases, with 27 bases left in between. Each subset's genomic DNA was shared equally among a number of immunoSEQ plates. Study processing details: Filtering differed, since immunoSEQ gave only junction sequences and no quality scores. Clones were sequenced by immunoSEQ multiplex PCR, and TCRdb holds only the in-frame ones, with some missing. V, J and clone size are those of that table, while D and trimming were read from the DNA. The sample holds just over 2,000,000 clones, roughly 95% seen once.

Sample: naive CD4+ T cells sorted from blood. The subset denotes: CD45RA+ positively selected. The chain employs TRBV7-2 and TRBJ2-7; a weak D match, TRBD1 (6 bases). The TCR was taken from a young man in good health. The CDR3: CASSSRTLGTLPQKQYF. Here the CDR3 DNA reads TGTGCCAGCAGCTCTCGCACCCTCGGGACACTACCTCAAAAGCAGTACTTC.